This entry lists 19 T cell receptor beta chains sequenced from one sample in a study of cytomegalovirus exposure and HLA in healthy donors. PCR involved 60 Vbeta and 13 Jbeta primers. Produced via immunoSEQ multiplex PCR; TCRdb's table is partial and in-frame only. The sample includes 75,000 to 90,000 clones, roughly four fifths of them seen just once. Sample: PBMCs. All receptors derive from a human donor in good health.

The chain joins TRBV27 to TRBJ1-6; TRBD1 aligns across 11 bases. Germline V CDR1 and CDR2: MNHEY, SMNVEV (reference sequence). This CDR3 has 16 amino acids. The V and J ends lost 5 bases and 6 bases, in that order; junction bases with no gene match: 6. The CDR3 sequence is CASSSPDRGLNSPLHF. The CDR3 coding sequence is TGTGCCAGCAGTAGCCCGGACAGGGGGCTTAATTCACCCCTCCACTTT.

The chain combines TRBV2 with TRBJ1-1; TRBD1 aligns across 8 bases. The length of the CDR3 is 13 residues. CDR1 and CDR2 from the germline V gene are SNHLY and FYNNEI. The J segment lost 6 bases and the V segment lost 6 bases, leaving 6 bases of the junction unmatched. The DNA of the CDR3 is TGTGCCAGCAGGGTGACAGGGGTCTCTGAAGCTTTCTTT. This codes for CASRVTGVSEAFF.

This clone has a handful of counts. A read error may account for a junction end that differs from germline. This sequence joins TRBV7-7 and TRBJ2-2; weak D call: TRBD1 (6 bases). The CDR3 has 16 residues. Germline V gene data show CDR1 as SSHAT and CDR2 as FNYEAQ (reference sequence). The DNA of the CDR3 is TGTGCTAGCAGCGCCCTGAAGGGGGTGAACACCGGGGAGCTGTTTTTT. Translation gives CASSALKGVNTGELFF.

The rearrangement joins TRBV28 to TRBJ1-2, with D tentatively TRBD1 (6 bases). The CDR3 runs 15 residues. The germline V gene has CDR1 MDHEN and CDR2 SYDVKM. Trimming stripped 4 bases from V and 6 bases from J, with 18 bases between. The CDR3 protein is CASSSLQGLGNGYTF. CDR3 bases: TGTGCCAGCAGTTCCCTACAGGGCTTGGGGAATGGCTACACCTTC.

This chain links TRBV29-1 with TRBJ2-6, with D maybe TRBD2 (5 bases). Between the trimmed V and J ends, which lost 3 bases and 3 bases, there was a span of 9 bases. This CDR3 spans 14 amino acids. Germline CDR1 SQVTM, CDR2 ANQGSEA. The CDR3 sequence is CSVDRGGGANVLTF. The CDR3 nucleotides are TGCAGCGTTGATCGGGGTGGTGGGGCCAACGTCCTGACTTTC.

This sequence joins TRBV2 and TRBJ1-5; tentative D call: TRBD1 (6 bases). This CDR3 has 14 residues. The V gene's germline CDR1 is SNHLY and CDR2 FYNNEI. V dropped 5 bases and J dropped 6 bases, with 14 bases sitting between them. The chain's CDR3 is CASSRGQSGQPQHF. The CDR3 bases are TGTGCCAGCAGTCGAGGACAGTCGGGTCAGCCCCAGCATTTT.

This chain joins TRBV10-3 and TRBJ2-5, with D unresolved. V was pared by 3 bases and J by 5 bases, with 7 bases between. Looked up from germline, CDR1 is ENHRY and CDR2 is SYGVKD. The CDR3 extends over 12 amino acids. CDR3 amino acids: CAISEFRETQYF. The CDR3 DNA reads as TGTGCCATCAGTGAATTTCGGGAGACCCAGTACTTC.

This chain connects TRBV5-1 to TRBJ2-7; weak D call: TRBD1 (6 bases). Germline-derived CDR1 and CDR2 are SGHRS and YFSETQ. The CDR3 extends over 15 amino acids. With 4 bases removed from V and 3 bases from J, the gap between germline ends came to 17 bases. This CDR3 is CASSGDRTLDYEQYF. CDR3 DNA: TGCGCCAGCAGCGGCGACAGGACGCTTGACTACGAGCAGTACTTC.

The chain has TRBV5-6 and TRBJ2-7, with 9 bases matching TRBD2. This CDR3 spans 15 amino acids. The V gene end was trimmed by 2 bases and the J gene end by 3 bases; junction bases not matched to a gene: 6. Germline V lookup: CDR1 SGHDT, CDR2 YYEEEE. CDR3 residues: CASSFRTSVGYEQYF. The CDR3, as DNA: TGTGCCAGCAGCTTCCGGACTAGCGTTGGCTACGAGCAGTACTTC.

The chain is built from TRBV15 and TRBJ2-3; perhaps TRBD1 as D (6 bases). The V end was cut by 5 bases, the J end by 0 bases, with 12 bases between. Germline CDR1 LNHNV, CDR2 YYDKDF (reference sequence). The CDR3 consists of 15 residues. CDR3 protein: CATSEGTGSTDTQYF. DNA of the CDR3: TGTGCCACCAGCGAGGGTACAGGGAGCACAGATACGCAGTATTTT.

V and J are TRBV4-1 and TRBJ2-7; 10 bases are shared with TRBD1. The length of the CDR3 is 15 residues. The J segment lost 5 bases and the V segment lost 3 bases, leaving 7 bases of the junction unmatched. From germline, CDR1 is MGHRA and CDR2 YSYEKL. CDR3 sequence reads: CASSQAGTGVDEQYF. CDR3 sequence (DNA): TGCGCCAGCAGCCAGGCCGGGACAGGGGTCGACGAGCAGTACTTC.

V usage is TRBV11-2 and J usage is TRBJ2-3; 9 nucleotides agree with TRBD1. The CDR3 extends over 17 amino acids. V lost 5 bases, J lost 4 bases, and 13 bases stayed unmatched. Germline CDR1 is SGHAT and CDR2 is FQNNGV. The CDR3 coding sequence is TGTGCCAGCAGCGCAGAGTGGGGACAGGGAGGGTCAGATACGCAGTATTTT. Protein product: CASSAEWGQGGSDTQYF.

The V gene is TRBV7-2, the J gene TRBJ1-2; no clear D gene. Germline assignment: CDR1 SGHTA and CDR2 FQGNSA. The CDR3 sequence is 15 residues long. Trimming cost V 5 bases and J 4 bases, with 17 bases left between them. In DNA form, the CDR3 reads TGTGCCAGCAGCCCAGGAGATGGAGGAGGCTATGGCTACACCTTC. Its translation is CASSPGDGGGYGYTF.

Here the CDR3 reads CASRGEQGRLSNTEAFF. CDR3 sequence (DNA): TGTGCCAGCAGAGGGGAACAGGGGAGGCTATCGAACACTGAAGCTTTCTTT. V gene TRBV2 combines with J gene TRBJ1-1; 7 nucleotides agree with TRBD1. This CDR3 has 17 residues. The ends lost 6 bases at V and 1 base at J; junction bases unmatched: 14. The germline gives CDR1 SNHLY, CDR2 FYNNEI.

This clone was seen once. The gene calls are TRBV25-1 and TRBJ1-1; D unresolved. Germline-derived CDR1 and CDR2 are MGHDK and SYGVNS. V lost 4 bases and J lost 3, with 18 bases in between. The CDR3 covers 16 residues. The CDR3 bases are TGTGCCAGCAGTGCCTCCGGTCGAGGGCTGGACACTGAAGCTTTCTTT. Translating gives CASSASGRGLDTEAFF.

V gene TRBV5-4 combines with J gene TRBJ1-2; possible D gene TRBD1, 5 bases. Trimming shortened V by 3 bases and J by 1 base, and 13 bases separated the two germline ends. Germline CDR1 reads SGHNT; CDR2 reads YYREEE (reference sequence). There are 15 residues in the CDR3. CDR3 bases: TGTGCCAGCAGCTCATACTCGGGGGATAACTATGGCTACACCTTC. Protein sequence: CASSSYSGDNYGYTF.

The V gene is TRBV6-1, the J gene TRBJ2-5, with 7 bases identical to TRBD1. Trimming cost V 4 bases and J 5 bases; bases outside gene matches: 4. CDR3 length: 13 residues. The V gene's germline CDR1 is MNHNS and CDR2 SASEGT. The DNA for the CDR3 is TGTGCCAGCAGTGGCGACAGGGTGGAGACCCAGTACTTC. Amino acids: CASSGDRVETQYF.

The rearrangement links TRBV5-4 to TRBJ2-7; TRBD1 agrees at 8 bases. This CDR3 spans 15 amino acids. With V trimmed by 3 bases and J by 0 bases, 5 bases remained unmatched. Looked up from germline, CDR1 is SGHNT and CDR2 is YYREEE (reference sequence). CDR3 protein: CASSYRDRNSYEQYF. DNA for the CDR3: TGTGCCAGCAGCTACAGGGACAGGAACTCCTACGAGCAGTACTTC.

V and J are TRBV19 and TRBJ1-1; possible D gene TRBD1, 5 bases. There are 13 residues in the CDR3. Germline loops: CDR1 LNHDA, CDR2 SQIVND (reference sequence). V lost 5 bases and J lost 1, with 8 bases in between. The CDR3 sequence: CASSFQGNTEAFF. The CDR3 DNA reads as TGTGCCAGTAGTTTTCAGGGGAACACTGAAGCTTTCTTT. Drawing the rest from reference TRBV19 and TRBJ1-1, the complete variable domain is DGGITQSPKYLFRKEGQNVTLSCEQNLNHDAMYWYRQDPGQGLRLIYYSQIVNDFQKGDIAEGYSVSREKKESFPLTVTSAQKNPTAFYLCASSFQGNTEAFFGQGTRLTVV.